These T cell receptor beta chains were read from a single sample in a study of T-cell reconstitution after alpha-beta-depleted transplantation in children. TCRdb analysed the PCR reads with MiXCR anew, one entry per CDR3 protein. The sample includes 350,000 to 450,000 distinct CDR3 sequences, over 20% seen only once; the top ten take about 3.8%. Material: PBMCs from the stem cell graft donor, obtained from the stem cell graft. The receptors shown here come from a human donor who donated a stem cell graft to a child with acute myeloid leukemia. The CDR3 runs from the conserved cysteine through the conserved F or W. The D gene is left open where the match is weak. Not all rows give a size; the values are once, few, many and, for expanded clones, a class.

TRBJ2-1 . TRBV3-1 once CASSQMSVNEQFF TGTGCCAGCAGCCAAATGTCCGTCAATGAGCAGTTCTTC
TRBJ1-1 TRBD1 TRBV6-2/TRBV6-3 . CASSPHRDSLIEAFF TGTGCCAGCAGCCCTCACAGGGACAGCCTAATTGAAGCTTTCTTT
TRBJ1-1 TRBD1 TRBV6-1 . CASRSDRGRNTEAFF TGTGCCAGCAGGAGCGACAGGGGGCGGAACACTGAAGCTTTCTTT
TRBJ1-1 TRBD1 TRBV28 few CASSLTGGLGAFF TGTGCCAGCAGTCTGACAGGGGGCCTGGGGGCTTTCTTT
TRBJ1-6 TRBD1 TRBV10-2 few CASRWGQGDRSPLHF TGCGCCAGCAGATGGGGACAGGGCGACCGTTCACCCCTCCACTTT
TRBJ2-1 . TRBV27 . CAPQRGTKPTMSKFF TGTGCCCCTCAAAGGGGGACAAAACCTACAATGAGCAAGTTCTTC
TRBJ2-7 . TRBV7-6 few CASSARAVSGSYEQYF TGTGCCAGCAGCGCCAGGGCGGTTTCGGGCTCCTACGAGCAGTACTTC
TRBJ1-5 . TRBV20-1 . CSARTGYNQPQHF TGCAGTGCTAGAACGGGGTACAATCAGCCCCAGCATTTT
TRBJ2-7 . TRBV20-1 . CSARTDPSSYEQYF TGCAGTGCAAGGACTGACCCGAGCTCCTACGAGCAGTACTTC
TRBJ2-3 TRBD2 TRBV12-3/TRBV12-4 few CASSLFPLAELTDTQYF TGTGCCAGCAGTTTATTCCCACTAGCGGAACTCACAGATACGCAGTATTTT
TRBJ2-1 . TRBV28 . CASTTGPSNEQFF TGTGCCAGCACTACCGGGCCTTCCAATGAGCAGTTCTTC
TRBJ2-1 TRBD1 TRBV6-5 few CASSRPGQGAFF TGTGCCAGCAGTCGACCAGGACAGGGAGCGTTCTTC
TRBJ2-7 TRBD1 TRBV27 many CASSSTGSYEQYF TGTGCCAGCAGTTCGACAGGGTCCTACGAGCAGTACTTC
TRBJ2-7 TRBD1 TRBV3-1 few CASSRSGTATYEQYF TGTGCCAGCAGCCGGTCCGGGACAGCGACCTACGAGCAGTACTTC
TRBJ2-5 TRBD2 TRBV27 many CASSFGTSGKETQYF TGTGCCAGCAGTTTCGGGACTAGCGGGAAAGAGACCCAGTACTTC
TRBJ2-1 . TRBV9 . CASSVGGQLGEQFF TGTGCCAGCAGCGTAGGTGGGCAGCTCGGTGAGCAGTTCTTC
TRBJ2-7 . TRBV6-5 many CASSYTGAELSYEQYF TGTGCCAGCAGTTACACCGGGGCCGAATTATCCTACGAGCAGTACTTC
TRBJ1-5 . TRBV29-1 few CSVEEGWGQPQHF TGCAGCGTTGAGGAGGGGTGGGGGCAGCCCCAGCATTTT
TRBJ2-7 TRBD2 TRBV12-3/TRBV12-4 . CASSPKGGTSGRYEQYF TGTGCCAGCAGTCCAAAGGGGGGGACTAGCGGGCGATACGAGCAGTACTTC
TRBJ2-5 . TRBV24-1 . CATSDWGEQETQYF TGTGCCACCAGTGATTGGGGGGAACAAGAGACCCAGTACTTC
TRBJ1-4 . TRBV12-3/TRBV12-4 . CASSLRENNEKLFF TGTGCCAGCAGTTTGCGAGAAAATAATGAAAAACTGTTTTTT
TRBJ2-1 TRBD2 TRBV9 few CASSVDGGSSYNEQFF TGTGCCAGCAGCGTAGACGGCGGGAGCTCCTACAATGAGCAGTTCTTC
TRBJ2-7 . TRBV6-1 . CASSEPRFEQYF TGTGCCAGCAGTGAACCCAGATTCGAGCAGTACTTC